Following are 29 T cell receptor beta chains from one sample sequenced in a study of T cells after yellow fever vaccination. TCRdb recomputed calls from the 5' RACE reads with MiXCR, one row per CDR3 protein. The data show about 320,000 distinct CDR3 sequences, over 3.5% seen once. The input for sequencing was PBMCs, taken 15 days after the yellow fever booster vaccination. The receptors shown here come from a young man who received the YFV17D yellow fever vaccine.

There are many counts of this clonotype. This rearrangement joins TRBV5-1 to TRBJ2-4; weak D call: TRBD2 (6 bases). There are 13 residues in the CDR3. Germline loops: CDR1 SGHRS, CDR2 YFSETQ. V was clipped by 0 bases and J by 6 bases, with 7 bases between them. CDR3: CASSLDGGNIQYF. DNA for the CDR3: TGCGCCAGCAGCTTGGACGGGGGAAACATTCAGTACTTC.

This clonotype showed up many times. This rearrangement joins TRBV10-3 to TRBJ2-1; 11 nucleotides align to TRBD2. Trimming cost V 6 bases and J 0 bases; bases outside gene matches: 10. The CDR3 spans 18 residues. Germline-derived CDR1 and CDR2 are ENHRY and SYGVKD. CDR3 nucleotides: TGTGCCATCAGCGCCCTAGCGGGGGGTGCCAGCTCCTACAATGAGCAGTTCTTC. Its protein is CAISALAGGASSYNEQFF.

This clonotype occurred many times. V and J are TRBV4-2 and TRBJ2-2, with D perhaps TRBD1 (6 bases). The CDR3 contains 15 residues. Trimming cost V 0 bases and J 4 bases, with 9 bases left between them. From germline, CDR1 is LGHNA and CDR2 YNFKEQ. CDR3 in amino acids: CASSQERGSTGELFF. CDR3 sequence (DNA): TGTGCCAGCAGCCAAGAGAGGGGGAGCACCGGGGAGCTGTTTTTT.

This clonotype was detected only a few times. The chain employs TRBV24-1 and TRBJ2-5, with 7 bases that match TRBD2. The CDR3 spans 12 residues. Trimming cost V 9 bases and J 2 bases; bases outside gene matches: 2. Germline V gives CDR1 KGHDR, CDR2 SFDVKD. CDR3 amino acids: CATGTTQETQYF. The DNA of the CDR3 is TGTGCCACCGGGACTACTCAAGAGACCCAGTACTTC.

At least ten counts were recorded for this clonotype. The chain recombines TRBV5-1 with TRBJ2-3, with 8 positions matching TRBD2. V lost 2 bases, J lost 5 bases, and 16 bases stayed unmatched. The V gene's germline CDR1 is SGHRS and CDR2 YFSETQ. This CDR3 contains 18 residues. The CDR3 loop reads CASSFRFIQRGHQDTQYF. CDR3 DNA sequence: TGCGCCAGCAGCTTTCGGTTTATCCAGCGGGGGCACCAAGATACGCAGTATTTT.

In its sample, this clonotype was seen a few times. The rearrangement joins TRBV20-1 to TRBJ1-4; TRBD1 agrees at 7 bases. Per germline, CDR1 DFQATT and CDR2 SNEGSKA (reference sequence). V lost 6 bases to trimming and J lost 4 bases; unmatched junction nucleotides: 11. The CDR3 extends over 15 amino acids. The CDR3 nucleotides read TGCAGTGCCCAAGATGCCAGGGGGTTTAATGAAAAACTGTTTTTT. Its protein product is CSAQDARGFNEKLFF.

This clonotype was detected a few times. The CDR3 sequence is CASSALTGGAGELFF. The DNA of the CDR3 is TGTGCCAGCAGCGCATTAACAGGGGGAGCCGGGGAGCTGTTTTTT. The V and J genes are TRBV7-9 and TRBJ2-2; TRBD1 matches 8 bases. The J segment lost 6 bases and the V segment lost 5 bases, leaving 8 bases of the junction unmatched. This CDR3 has 15 residues. Germline V gives CDR1 SEHNR, CDR2 FQNEAQ (reference sequence).

This clonotype was picked up many times. The V call is TRBV12-3 or TRBV12-4, the J call TRBJ1-1; the D is unclear. Trimming took 3 bases from V and 7 from J, leaving 12 bases between them. The CDR3 length is 13 residues. DNA for the CDR3: TGTGCCAGCAGTTTGGGCAGAGACCGTGAAGCTTTCTTT. It yields the protein CASSLGRDREAFF.

The chain couples TRBV21-1 to TRBJ1-5; TRBD1 reflects the table's D call only, with no check against the DNA. TRBV21-1 is flagged as a pseudogene. The CDR3 is made up of 14 amino acids. CDR3 nucleotides: TGTGCCAGCAGCACGGGACAGCCCGCCGGGCCCCAGCATTTT. This gives the protein CASSTGQPAGPQHF.

The table lists this clonotype with a few counts. The rearrangement links TRBV20-1 to TRBJ1-5; perhaps TRBD1 as D (5 bases). Germline assignment: CDR1 DFQATT and CDR2 SNEGSKA (reference sequence). The length of the CDR3 is 13 residues. V lost 2 bases, J lost 7 bases, and 12 bases lay in between. CDR3 in amino acids: CSARLIGGQPQHF. The CDR3 DNA follows: TGCAGTGCTAGACTCATTGGGGGGCAGCCCCAGCATTTT.

The chain combines TRBV5-6 with TRBJ2-5, with D unclear. The CDR3 sequence is 13 residues long. Per the germline V gene, CDR1 is SGHDT and CDR2 is YYEEEE. The V and J ends lost 4 bases and 4 bases respectively, with 11 bases between them. CDR3 sequence: CASSPTWGETQYF. The CDR3 DNA follows: TGTGCCAGCAGCCCTACATGGGGAGAGACCCAGTACTTC.

This clonotype was seen more than once but under ten times. The V and J genes are TRBV2 and TRBJ2-2; 8 nucleotides match TRBD2. The CDR3 runs 15 residues. Germline V gene lookup returns CDR1 SNHLY and CDR2 FYNNEI. Trimming took 5 bases from V and 0 from J; bases not matched to a gene: 2. As DNA, the CDR3 is TGTGCCAGCAGTTTAGCGGGGCCGAACACCGGGGAGCTGTTTTTT. As protein: CASSLAGPNTGELFF.

This clonotype was found a few times. V and J are TRBV5-5 and TRBJ2-7; no definite D call. CDR3 length equals 16 residues. Trimming cost V 0 bases and J 3 bases, with 16 bases left between them. Germline V gene lookup returns CDR1 SGHKS and CDR2 YYEKEE (reference sequence). The CDR3 is CASSLDDGRLHYEQYF. CDR3 in DNA: TGTGCCAGCAGCTTGGATGACGGCCGACTTCACTACGAGCAGTACTTC.

The gene calls are TRBV5-6 and TRBJ2-2, with 10 nucleotides matching TRBD1. V shed 3 bases, J shed 6 bases, and the junction held 5 bases outside the gene matches. CDR1 SGHDT and CDR2 YYEEEE come from the germline V gene. The CDR3 sequence is 15 residues long. CDR3 loop: CASSSGTGVAGELFF. CDR3 sequence (DNA): TGTGCCAGCAGCTCCGGGACAGGGGTTGCCGGGGAGCTGTTTTTT. Full variable domain (outside the CDR3, taken from reference TRBV5-6 and TRBJ2-2): DAGVTQSPTHLIKTRGQQVTLRCSPKSGHDTVSWYQQALGQGPQFIFQYYEEEERQRGNFPDRFSGHQFPNYSSELNVNALLLGDSALYLCASSSGTGVAGELFFGEGSRLTVL.

In its sample, this clonotype was seen many times. The chain joins TRBV20-1 to TRBJ1-1, with TRBD1 matching 7 bases. Germline CDR1 is DFQATT and CDR2 is SNEGSKA (reference sequence). V was pared by 3 bases and J by 7 bases, with 8 bases of the junction left unmatched. The CDR3 is 13 residues long. CDR3 amino acids: CSASPRTGYEAFF. Here the CDR3 DNA reads TGCAGTGCTAGCCCGAGGACAGGCTATGAAGCTTTCTTT.

This clonotype appeared many times. This rearrangement joins TRBV21-1 to TRBJ2-7. TRBV21-1 is an annotated pseudogene. This CDR3 region has 15 residues. The CDR3 region is CASSKVRGRTYEQYV. The CDR3 DNA reads TGTGCCAGCAGCAAAGTTCGAGGACGGACGTACGAGCAGTACGTC.

This clonotype was observed at least ten times. This rearrangement joins TRBV20-1 to TRBJ1-5; D remains ambiguous. Trimming removed 6 bases from V and 0 bases from J, with 9 bases in between. CDR1 DFQATT and CDR2 SNEGSKA come from the germline V gene (reference sequence). This CDR3 is 13 amino acids long. The CDR3 loop reads CSARTDSNQPQHF. In nucleotides, the CDR3 is TGCAGTGCGAGGACGGATAGCAATCAGCCCCAGCATTTT.

This clonotype was observed many times. The gene calls are TRBV9 and TRBJ2-5; tentative D call: TRBD1 (5 bases). Germline assignment: CDR1 SGDLS and CDR2 YYNGEE. Trimming took 0 bases from V and 2 from J, leaving 5 bases between them. The CDR3 length is 13 residues. The CDR3 DNA reads TGTGCCAGCAGCGTAGACAGGCAAGAGACCCAGTACTTC. It yields the protein CASSVDRQETQYF.

This clonotype was observed at least ten times. The chain is built from TRBV7-3 and TRBJ2-3, with 9 bases that match TRBD2. This CDR3 is built from 15 residues. Trimming took 6 bases from V and 2 from J; bases not matched to a gene: 6. Germline V gene sequence: CDR1 SGHTA, CDR2 FQGTGA. CDR3 amino acids: CASSPSGVYTDTQYF. The CDR3 nucleotides are TGTGCCAGCAGTCCTAGCGGGGTATACACAGATACGCAGTATTTT.

This clonotype has ten or more counts. The V gene is TRBV5-1, the J gene TRBJ1-1; D not certain. The V end lost 7 bases, the J end lost 4 bases, and 11 bases lay between the germline ends. Germline V CDR1 and CDR2: SGHRS, YFSETQ. The CDR3 runs to 12 residues. CDR3 DNA sequence: TGCGCCAGCGGACGAAGGGCCACTGAAGCTTTCTTT. Translation gives CASGRRATEAFF.

This clonotype was seen repeatedly, ten times or more. The chain uses TRBV12-3 or TRBV12-4 and TRBJ2-3; no clear D gene. The V and J ends lost 3 bases and 4 bases respectively, with 5 bases between them. This CDR3 is built from 12 residues. DNA for the CDR3: TGTGCCAGCAGTTTGAGGCCAGATACGCAGTATTTT. Amino acids: CASSLRPDTQYF.

About this clonotype: A read error is possible here, since a much larger clone lies one base away. V usage is TRBV6-5 and J usage is TRBJ2-5; D not certain. CDR1 is MNHEY and CDR2 is SVGAGI in the germline V gene. CDR3 size: 14 residues. Between the trimmed V and J ends, which lost 0 bases and 7 bases, there was a span of 12 bases. CDR3 amino acids: CASSYSEKLGTQYF. The DNA of the CDR3 is TGTGCCAGCAGTTACTCCGAGAAATTGGGGACCCAGTACTTC.

To note about this clonotype: This clone may be a read error of a much larger clone one base away. This chain links TRBV20-1 with TRBJ2-7, with TRBD1 matching 12 bases. The CDR3 consists of 14 residues. From germline, CDR1 is DFQATT and CDR2 SNEGSKA (reference sequence). J gave up 7 bases and V 6 bases, and 10 bases lay outside the gene matches. The DNA for the CDR3 is TGCAGTGCGGGTCCCGGGACAGGGGGCCGAGAGCAGTACTTC. Protein: CSAGPGTGGREQYF.

This clonotype was observed many times. This chain connects TRBV12-3 or TRBV12-4 to TRBJ2-7, with D possibly TRBD1 on 5 matching bases. This CDR3 is built from 15 residues. Trimming shortened V by 6 bases and J by 0 bases, and 15 bases separated the two germline ends. The CDR3: CASSFGAGLSYEQYF. CDR3 nucleotide sequence: TGTGCCAGCAGCTTTGGGGCAGGCCTCTCCTACGAGCAGTACTTC.

The table lists this clonotype with many counts. The chain is built from TRBV4-3 and TRBJ2-5; no clear D. There are 14 residues in the CDR3. Trimming shortened V by 0 bases and J by 7 bases, and 12 bases separated the two germline ends. Germline V gene lookup returns CDR1 LGHNA and CDR2 YSLEER. The CDR3 loop reads CASSQDYFGSTQYF. CDR3 bases: TGCGCCAGCAGCCAAGATTACTTTGGATCGACCCAGTACTTC.

This clonotype has at least ten counts. The rearrangement uses TRBV10-3 and TRBJ2-1; 13 nucleotides agree with TRBD2. The CDR3 spans 15 residues. The V gene end was trimmed by 10 bases and the J gene end by 4 bases; junction bases not matched to a gene: 7. Germline V gene lookup returns CDR1 ENHRY and CDR2 SYGVKD. CDR3 DNA: TGTGCCACCCAGACTAGCGGGGGGACTTACAATGAGCAGTTCTTC. As protein: CATQTSGGTYNEQFF.

This clonotype was detected a few times. J is TRBJ2-2 and V is TRBV7-9; D is possibly TRBD1 (5 bases). V lost 5 bases and J 5 bases, leaving 15 bases between the germline ends. In germline, CDR1 is SEHNR, CDR2 FQNEAQ (reference sequence). The CDR3 has 15 residues. CDR3 sequence: CASSPLTQGTGELFF. In nucleotides, the CDR3 is TGTGCCAGCAGCCCGCTGACCCAGGGAACCGGGGAGCTGTTTTTT.

The chain uses TRBV6-5 and TRBJ2-7; D unresolved. The germline gives CDR1 MNHEY, CDR2 SVGAGI. V was trimmed by 2 bases and J by 5 bases, leaving 16 bases between them. This CDR3 comprises 15 residues. The CDR3 DNA reads TGTGCCAGCAGTTACGTCGGCCACCGGGTGGACGAGCAGTACTTC. Translation gives CASSYVGHRVDEQYF.

The sample holds many counts of this clonotype. V and J are TRBV20-1 and TRBJ2-3; D ambiguous. The CDR3 runs to 13 residues. Germline V lookup: CDR1 DFQATT, CDR2 SNEGSKA (reference sequence). Trimming left V 4 bases short and J 1 base short, with 9 bases between. The CDR3 spells CSATHAGTDTQYF. CDR3 DNA: TGCAGTGCTACCCACGCTGGCACAGATACGCAGTATTTT.